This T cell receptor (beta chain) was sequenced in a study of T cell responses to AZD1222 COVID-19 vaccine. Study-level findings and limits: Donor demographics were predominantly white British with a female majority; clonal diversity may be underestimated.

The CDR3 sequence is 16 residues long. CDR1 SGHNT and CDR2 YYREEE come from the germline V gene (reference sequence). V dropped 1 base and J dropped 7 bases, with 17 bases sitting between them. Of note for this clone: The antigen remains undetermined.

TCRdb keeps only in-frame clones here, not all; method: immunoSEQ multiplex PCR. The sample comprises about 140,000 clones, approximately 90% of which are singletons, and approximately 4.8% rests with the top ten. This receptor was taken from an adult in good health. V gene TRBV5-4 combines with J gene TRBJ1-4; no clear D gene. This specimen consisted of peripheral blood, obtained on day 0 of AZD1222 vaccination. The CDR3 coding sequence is TGTGCCAGCAGCTTGTTTGGTAGCCCGGGAAGTGAAAAACTGTTTTTT. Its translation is CASSLFGSPGSEKLFF. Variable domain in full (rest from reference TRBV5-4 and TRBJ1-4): ETGVTQSPTHLIKTRGQQVTLRCSSQSGHNTVSWYQQALGQGPQFIFQYYREEENGRGNFPPRFSGLQFPNYSSELNVNALELDDSALYLCASSLFGSPGSEKLFFGSGTQLSVL.